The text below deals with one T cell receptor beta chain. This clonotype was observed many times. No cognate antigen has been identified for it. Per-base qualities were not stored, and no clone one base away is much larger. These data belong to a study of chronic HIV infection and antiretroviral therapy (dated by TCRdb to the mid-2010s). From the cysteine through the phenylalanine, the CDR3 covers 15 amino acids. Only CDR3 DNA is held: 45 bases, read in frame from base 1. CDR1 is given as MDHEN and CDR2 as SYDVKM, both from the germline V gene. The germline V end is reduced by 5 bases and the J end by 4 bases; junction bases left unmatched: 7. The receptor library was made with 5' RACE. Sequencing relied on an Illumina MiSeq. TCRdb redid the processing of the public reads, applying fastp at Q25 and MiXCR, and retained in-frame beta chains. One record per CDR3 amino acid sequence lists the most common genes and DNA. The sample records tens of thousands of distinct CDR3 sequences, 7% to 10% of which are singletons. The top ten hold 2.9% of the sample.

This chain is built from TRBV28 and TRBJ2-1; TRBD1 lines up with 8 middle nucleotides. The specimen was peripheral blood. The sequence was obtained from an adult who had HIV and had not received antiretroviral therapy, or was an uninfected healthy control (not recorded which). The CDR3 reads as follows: CASSDQDRGYNEQFF. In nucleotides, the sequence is TGTGCCAGCAGTGACCAAGACAGGGGTTACAATGAGCAGTTCTTC. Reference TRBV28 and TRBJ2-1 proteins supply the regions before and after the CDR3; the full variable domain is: DVKVTQSSRYLVKRTGEKVFLECVQDMDHENMFWYRQDPGLGLRLIYFSYDVKMKEKGDIPEGYSVSREKKERFSLILESASTNQTSMYLCASSDQDRGYNEQFFGPGTRLTVL.